This TCR beta chain was found in a study of cytomegalovirus exposure and HLA in healthy donors. Study at large: Out of about 170 million T cells, an earlier analysis found over 100 million unique TCR beta sequences in total.

Use of 60 Vbeta and 13 Jbeta primers characterized the PCR. TCRdb's table, derived via immunoSEQ multiplex PCR, lists solely in-frame clones and lacks some. Of around 190,000 clones in the sample, roughly 80% were seen once. Concerning this clone itself: Its antigen is unidentified.

Study conclusions and caveats: Near-uniform donor sequencing depth was presumed by presence/absence analyses. Some segments of the V type, notably TRBV6-2 and TRBV6-3, were excluded as indistinguishable.

V lost 6 bases to trimming and J lost 0 bases, with 14 bases between them. The CDR3 runs 15 residues. CDR1 and CDR2 from the germline V gene are SQVTM and ANQGSEA. The gene calls are TRBV29-1 and TRBJ1-4; D call uncertain. The source material was PBMCs. This receptor was identified in a woman aged 50 to 60 in good health and CMV-seronegative. In nucleotides, the CDR3 is TGCAGCGTGGCCCGGACGGGAACAACTAATGAAAAACTGTTTTTT. Residues: CSVARTGTTNEKLFF.